These 17 T cell receptor beta chains were sequenced from one sample in a study of cytomegalovirus exposure and HLA in healthy donors (dated by TCRdb to about 2017). The library was prepared using the immunoSEQ multiplex PCR assay. What TCRdb holds here is the immuneACCESS table cut down to in-frame rearrangements. Part of the clones is not present; checked against another copy, under half of the missing clones reflect an unresolved V gene, and the others are unexplained. This sample comprises more than 150,000 clones, approximately 80% of them detected only once. The ten largest clones take up roughly 7.5% of the sample. The sequencing sample was made of PBMCs. Receptors originate from a man aged 18-30 years in good health and CMV-seropositive.

This clone was detected only once. The V call is TRBV7-2, the J call TRBJ1-2, with a possible D match to TRBD1 (6 bases). The CDR3 consists of 15 residues. Trimming shortened V by 5 bases and J by 4 bases, and 17 bases separated the two germline ends. Germline-derived CDR1 and CDR2 are SGHTA and FQGNSA. The CDR3 region is CASSPHGGRGYGYTF. DNA of the CDR3: TGTGCCAGCAGCCCTCATGGGGGCAGGGGCTATGGCTACACCTTC.

The chain links TRBV27 to TRBJ1-1; D is uncertain. There are 14 residues in the CDR3. Germline CDR1 is MNHEY and CDR2 is SMNVEV (reference sequence). Trimming shortened V by 5 bases and J by 1 base, and 11 bases separated the two germline ends. The CDR3 region has the DNA TGTGCCAGCAGTCTTGGGAGGGCGAACACTGAAGCTTTCTTT. Amino acids: CASSLGRANTEAFF.

The J gene is TRBJ2-1, the V gene TRBV6-1; D gene ambiguous. V was cut by 0 bases and J by 8 bases, with 11 bases left in between. From germline, CDR1 is MNHNS and CDR2 SASEGT. The CDR3 consists of 14 residues. The CDR3: CASSEAPRIHEQFF. The CDR3 DNA follows: TGTGCCAGCAGTGAAGCCCCCAGGATCCATGAGCAGTTCTTC.

The chain carries TRBV18 and TRBJ1-2; D remains ambiguous. Deletions cut 3 bases from V and 3 bases from J, with 8 bases between. CDR3 length: 13 amino acids. CDR1 is KGHSH, CDR2 LQKENI, per germline. CDR3 in DNA: TGTGCCAGCTCACCGTCGCAGGACTATGGCTACACCTTC. Protein: CASSPSQDYGYTF.

This clone was seen more than once but under ten times. This sequence joins TRBV28 and TRBJ2-5; tentatively, D is TRBD2 (6 bases). The length of the CDR3 is 14 residues. The germline V gene encodes CDR1 MDHEN and CDR2 SYDVKM. V lost 4 bases, J lost 7 bases, and 16 bases lay in between. The CDR3 sequence is CASSSGTPLSTQYF. CDR3 coding DNA: TGTGCCAGCAGTTCCGGGACTCCCCTGTCGACCCAGTACTTC.

This clone has a single count. CDR3 nucleotides: TGTGCCAGCAGCCCCTATGGCGGGTCCCCCGGGGAGCTGTTTTTT. Translating gives CASSPYGGSPGELFF. The chain has TRBV11-3 and TRBJ2-2; D might be TRBD2 (5 bases). This CDR3 is built from 15 residues. V shed 5 bases and J shed 6 bases, with 16 bases lying between them. CDR1 is SGHNT and CDR2 is YENEEA in the germline V gene. The variable domain in full, with the rest retrieved from reference TRBV11-3 and TRBJ2-2, is EAGVVQSPRYKIIEKKQPVAFWCNPISGHNTLYWYLQNLGQGPELLIRYENEEAVDDSQLPKDRFSAERLKGVDSTLKIQPAELGDSAVYLCASSPYGGSPGELFFGEGSRLTVL.

The V gene is TRBV5-4, the J gene TRBJ2-1; the match to TRBD1 covers 7 bases. V dropped 4 bases and J dropped 9; count of bases not matched to a gene: 16. The CDR3 has 16 residues. Germline V gene data show CDR1 as SGHNT and CDR2 as YYREEE (reference sequence). The CDR3, as DNA: TGTGCCAGCAGCCTCCCGACAGGGAGCTTGAATGGTGAGCAGTTCTTC. Its translation: CASSLPTGSLNGEQFF.

The chain couples TRBV5-4 to TRBJ1-4; tentatively, D is TRBD1 (5 bases). Trimming left V 1 base short and J 12 bases short, with 19 bases between. Looked up from germline, CDR1 is SGHNT and CDR2 is YYREEE (reference sequence). The CDR3 spans 15 residues. In DNA form, the CDR3 reads TGTGCCAGCAGCTTGAACCCAGGGAATTCCCGACAACTGTTTTTT. This codes for CASSLNPGNSRQLFF.

The gene calls are TRBV7-9 and TRBJ1-2; D possibly corresponds to TRBD1 (5 bases). The length of the CDR3 is 13 residues. Trimming cost V 1 base and J 5 bases, with 8 bases left between them. Germline assignment: CDR1 SEHNR and CDR2 FQNEAQ (reference sequence). DNA of the CDR3: TGTGCCAGCAGCTTAGTTTCAGGGTATGGCTACACCTTC. It codes for CASSLVSGYGYTF.

V is TRBV7-2 and J is TRBJ1-5; D gene uncertain. Germline-derived CDR1 and CDR2 are SGHTA and FQGNSA. The CDR3 totals 14 residues. With 1 base removed from V and 5 bases from J, the gap between germline ends came to 9 bases. The CDR3 loop is CASSLVRDYQPQHF. As DNA, the CDR3 is TGTGCCAGCAGCTTAGTCCGGGATTATCAGCCCCAGCATTTT.

V usage is TRBV28 and J usage is TRBJ2-5, with D unclear. Germline assignment: CDR1 MDHEN and CDR2 SYDVKM. The ends were cut back, 4 bases at V and 5 bases at J, with 8 bases in the middle. This CDR3 spans 12 amino acids. The CDR3 reads CASSSLLETQYF. In DNA, the CDR3 is TGTGCCAGCAGTTCCTTGTTGGAGACCCAGTACTTC.

This clone was seen once. For the CDR3, the DNA is TGTGCCAGCAGCTTAGTGGGAGGGGGGGAGACCCAGTACTTC. Translation: CASSLVGGGETQYF. The chain links TRBV7-8 to TRBJ2-5; possibly TRBD2 for D (7 bases). Germline CDR1 SGHVS, CDR2 FQNEAQ. The CDR3 consists of 14 residues. Trimming took off 1 base at V and 5 bases at J, with 11 bases between the two ends.

The chain links TRBV19 to TRBJ2-5; TRBD1 agrees at 7 bases. The V and J ends lost 5 bases and 4 bases, in that order; junction bases with no gene match: 4. In germline, CDR1 is LNHDA, CDR2 SQIVND (reference sequence). This CDR3 has 13 residues. Here the CDR3 reads CASSVNRGETQYF. The CDR3 DNA follows: TGTGCCAGTAGTGTCAACAGGGGAGAGACCCAGTACTTC.

V usage is TRBV6-6 and J usage is TRBJ2-2, with D perhaps matching TRBD2 (6 bases). The V end was cut by 3 bases, the J end by 7 bases, with 12 bases between. This CDR3 is 14 amino acids long. Germline loops: CDR1 MNHNY, CDR2 SVGAGI (reference sequence). The CDR3 reads CASSYQTRGGELFF. Here the CDR3 DNA reads TGTGCCAGCAGTTATCAAACGCGGGGCGGGGAGCTGTTTTTT.

The V call is TRBV27, the J call TRBJ2-1; D is unresolved. The length of the CDR3 is 11 residues. Germline V CDR1 and CDR2: MNHEY, SMNVEV (reference sequence). V was trimmed by 5 bases and J by 7 bases, leaving 6 bases between them. The CDR3 nucleotides are TGTGCCAGCAGTCCCGGGAATGAGCAGTTCTTC. Protein sequence: CASSPGNEQFF.

The V gene is TRBV9, the J gene TRBJ2-5, with 9 bases identical to TRBD1. Germline CDR1 is SGDLS and CDR2 is YYNGEE. The CDR3 spans 16 residues. The V and J ends lost 0 bases and 2 bases, in that order; junction bases with no gene match: 5. The CDR3 reads CASSVAPGQGQETQYF. DNA of the CDR3: TGTGCCAGCAGCGTAGCCCCGGGACAGGGACAAGAGACCCAGTACTTC.

The CDR3 protein is CASSGWSSETQYF. The CDR3 coding sequence is TGTGCCAGCAGTGGTTGGAGTTCAGAGACCCAGTACTTC. The gene calls are TRBV6-1 and TRBJ2-5, with D unclear. Trimming removed 4 bases at V and 4 bases at J, with 10 bases between. Germline assignment: CDR1 MNHNS and CDR2 SASEGT. The CDR3 sequence is 13 residues long.